The clone carrying this T cell receptor beta chain is deemed medium-sized (0.01 to 0.1%). The target antigen is unknown. Researchers tagged individual cDNA molecules with unique molecular identifiers. From the 5' RACE reads, TCRdb called clonotypes with MiXCR, one entry per CDR3 protein. Here the sample spans approximately 27,000 distinct CDR3 sequences, roughly 5% being singletons. This sample was taken from a study of early T cells in non-severe SARS-CoV-2 infection. On the study more broadly: Unpaired chains resulted from sequencing bulk RNA of unsorted whole blood. The study's findings and limits: Missing private and CD4 specificities, VDJdb matching favored anti-spike CD8 responses.

CDR1 is SGHTA, CDR2 FQGNSA, per germline. V lost 7 bases and J lost 2, with 15 bases in between. This CDR3 region has 16 residues. What was sequenced was whole blood. The source is an adult who was a healthcare worker with PCR-confirmed SARS-CoV-2 infection or an uninfected control (not recorded which). The chain combines TRBV7-2 with TRBJ1-6; the D is unclear. This CDR3 is CASKAGSQTYNSPLHF. Written as DNA, the CDR3 is TGTGCCAGCAAAGCCGGGTCTCAGACCTATAATTCACCCCTCCACTTT.